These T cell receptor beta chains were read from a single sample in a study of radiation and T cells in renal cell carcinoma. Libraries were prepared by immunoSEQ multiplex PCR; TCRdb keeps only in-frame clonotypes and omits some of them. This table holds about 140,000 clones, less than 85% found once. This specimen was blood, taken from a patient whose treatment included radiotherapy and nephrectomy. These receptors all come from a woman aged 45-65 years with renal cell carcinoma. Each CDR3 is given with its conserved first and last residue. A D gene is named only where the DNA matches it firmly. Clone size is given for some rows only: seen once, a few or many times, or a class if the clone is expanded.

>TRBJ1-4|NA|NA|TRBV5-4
CASSLEQTNEKLFF
TGTGCCAGCAGCTTGGAACAGACAAATGAAAAACTGTTTTTT
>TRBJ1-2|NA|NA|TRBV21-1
CASSESDRDYGYTF
TGTGCCAGCAGCGAGTCTGACAGGGACTATGGCTACACCTTC
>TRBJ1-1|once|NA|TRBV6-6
CASSYVSGRDTEAFF
TGTGCCAGCAGTTACGTTTCGGGTCGTGACACTGAAGCTTTCTTT
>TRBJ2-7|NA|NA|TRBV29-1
CSVSEGYEQYF
TGCAGCGTGAGCGAAGGTTACGAGCAGTACTTC
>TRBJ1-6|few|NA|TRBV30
CAWGDSPLHF
TGTGCCTGGGGAGATTCACCCCTCCACTTT
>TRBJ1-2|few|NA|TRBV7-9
CASSLGGDNYGYTF
TGTGCCAGCAGCTTAGGAGGAGATAACTATGGCTACACCTTC
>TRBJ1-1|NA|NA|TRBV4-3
CASSQDRAVNTEAFF
TGCGCCAGCAGCCAAGATCGGGCGGTGAACACTGAAGCTTTCTTT
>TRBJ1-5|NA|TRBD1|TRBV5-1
CASSAGQGFFEPQHF
TGCGCCAGCTCGGCAGGACAGGGCTTTTTTGAGCCCCAGCATTTT
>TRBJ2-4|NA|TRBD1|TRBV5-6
CASSLPVTGGLGHIQYF
TGTGCCAGCAGCTTGCCCGTAACAGGGGGCCTGGGACACATTCAGTACTTC
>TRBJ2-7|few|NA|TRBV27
CASSSITGSEQYF
TGTGCCAGCAGTTCGATCACAGGGAGCGAGCAGTACTTC
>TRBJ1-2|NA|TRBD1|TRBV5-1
CASSLDQQGAYGYTF
TGCGCCAGCAGCTTGGATCAACAGGGGGCGTATGGCTACACCTTC
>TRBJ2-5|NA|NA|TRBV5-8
CASSQHQETQYF
TGTGCCAGCAGCCAACACCAAGAGACCCAGTACTTC
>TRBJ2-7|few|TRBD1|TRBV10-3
CAIRRDSEQYF
TGTGCCATCAGGAGGGACAGCGAGCAGTACTTC
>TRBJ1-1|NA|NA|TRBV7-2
CASSLAHVGGTEAFF
TGTGCCAGCAGCTTAGCGCATGTCGGGGGAACTGAAGCTTTCTTT
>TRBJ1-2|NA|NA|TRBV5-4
CASGLTANYGYTF
TGTGCCAGCGGATTGACAGCTAACTATGGCTACACCTTC
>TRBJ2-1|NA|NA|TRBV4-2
CASSRVAQSSYNEQFF
TGTGCCAGCAGCCGAGTAGCGCAAAGCTCCTACAATGAGCAGTTCTTC
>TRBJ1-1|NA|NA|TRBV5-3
CARSQSLMNTEAFF
TGTGCCAGAAGCCAATCCTTAATGAACACTGAAGCTTTCTTT
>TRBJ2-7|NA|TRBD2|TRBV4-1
CASSQVSSGGVYEQYF
TGCGCCAGCAGCCAAGTATCTAGCGGGGGGGTCTACGAGCAGTACTTC
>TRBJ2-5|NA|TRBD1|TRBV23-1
CASSPGQGGQETQYF
TGCGCCAGCAGTCCGGGACAGGGGGGCCAAGAGACCCAGTACTTC
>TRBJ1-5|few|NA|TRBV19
CASSMGRGVNQPQHF
TGTGCCAGTAGTATGGGTCGGGGCGTCAATCAGCCCCAGCATTTT
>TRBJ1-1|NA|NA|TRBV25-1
CASSEWRSEGTEAFF
TGTGCCAGCAGTGAATGGAGGTCTGAAGGGACTGAAGCTTTCTTT
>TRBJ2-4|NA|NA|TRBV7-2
CASSSGGPENIQYF
TGTGCCAGCAGCTCGGGTGGCCCTGAAAACATTCAGTACTTC